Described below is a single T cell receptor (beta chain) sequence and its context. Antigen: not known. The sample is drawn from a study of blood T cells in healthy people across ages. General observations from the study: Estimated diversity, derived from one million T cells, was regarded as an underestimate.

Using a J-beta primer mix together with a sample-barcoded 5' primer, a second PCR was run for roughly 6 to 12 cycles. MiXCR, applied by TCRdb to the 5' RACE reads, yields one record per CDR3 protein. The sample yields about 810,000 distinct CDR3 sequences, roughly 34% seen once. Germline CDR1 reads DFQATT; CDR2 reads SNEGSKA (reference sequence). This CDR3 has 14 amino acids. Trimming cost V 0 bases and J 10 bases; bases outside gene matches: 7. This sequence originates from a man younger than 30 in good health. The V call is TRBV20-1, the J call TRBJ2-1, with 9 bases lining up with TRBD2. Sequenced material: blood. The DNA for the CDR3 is TGCAGTGCTAGAGATTTTGGTAGCGGGAGAGAGCAGTTCTTC. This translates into CSARDFGSGREQFF.